This TCR beta chain was sequenced during a study of shared clonotypes between healthy human individuals. Study-wide results and caveats: Collection of samples was limited to blood; tissue repertoires likely differ. The donor pool, a small one, limited the genetic and exposure-history diversity represented.

Note on this clone: The antigen remains unidentified.

In the authors' methods: Filtering differed, since immunoSEQ gave only junction sequences and no quality scores. TCRdb's copy holds only in-frame clones and misses some; the assay was immunoSEQ multiplex PCR. D and trimming come from the DNA, and the V and J calls and clone size come from that table. The repertoire has 450,000 to 500,000 clones, 60% to 80% of them found once; the top ten carry about 12%. Every donor was a Caucasian adult from Nashville, Tennessee. Trimming cost V 7 bases and J 7 bases, with 23 bases left between them. There are 16 residues in the CDR3. Germline CDR1 reads MNHEY; CDR2 reads SMNVEV (reference sequence).

Sequencing input: PBMCs. This sequence joins TRBV27 and TRBJ2-1; the D gene is possibly TRBD2 (5 bases). The receptor's source is a woman aged 35 to 49 in good health. Some clones in this sample may be carry-over from other donors' samples. The CDR3 DNA reads TGTGCCAGCAACTTCCCCCTACTAGTAGTGGGTAATGAGCAGTTCTTC. Protein sequence: CASNFPLLVVGNEQFF.